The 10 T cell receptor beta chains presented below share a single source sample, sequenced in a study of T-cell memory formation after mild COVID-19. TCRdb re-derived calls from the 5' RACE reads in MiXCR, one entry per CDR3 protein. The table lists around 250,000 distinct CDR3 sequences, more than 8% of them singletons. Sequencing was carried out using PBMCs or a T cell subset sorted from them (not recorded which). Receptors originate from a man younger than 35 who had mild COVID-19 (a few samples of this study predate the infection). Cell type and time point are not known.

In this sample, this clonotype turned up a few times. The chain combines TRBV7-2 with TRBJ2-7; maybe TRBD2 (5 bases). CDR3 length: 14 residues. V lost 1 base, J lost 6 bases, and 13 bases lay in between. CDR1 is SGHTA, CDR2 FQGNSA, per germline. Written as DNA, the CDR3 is TGTGCCAGCAGCTTAGGCCCGGGGTCGCGCGAGCAGTACGTC. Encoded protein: CASSLGPGSREQYV.

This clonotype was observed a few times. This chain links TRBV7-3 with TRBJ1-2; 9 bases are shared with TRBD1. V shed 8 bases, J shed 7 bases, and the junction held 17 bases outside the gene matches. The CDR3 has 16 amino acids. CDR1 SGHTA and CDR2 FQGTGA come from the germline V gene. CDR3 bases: TGTGCCAGCGGTCAGACAGGGGGGGCGAACATTGCTGGCTACACCTTC. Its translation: CASGQTGGANIAGYTF. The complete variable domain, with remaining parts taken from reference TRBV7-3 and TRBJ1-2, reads GAGVSQTPSNKVTEKGKYVELRCDPISGHTALYWYRQSLGQGPEFLIYFQGTGAADDSGLPNDRFFAVRPEGSVSTLKIQRTERGDSAVYLCASGQTGGANIAGYTFGSGTRLTVV.

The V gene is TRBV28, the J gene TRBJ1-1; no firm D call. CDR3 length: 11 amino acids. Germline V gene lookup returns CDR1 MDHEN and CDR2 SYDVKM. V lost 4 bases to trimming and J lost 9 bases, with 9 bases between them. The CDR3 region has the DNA TGTGCCAGCAGTTCAGGTTTCCAAGCTTTCTTT. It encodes CASSSGFQAFF.

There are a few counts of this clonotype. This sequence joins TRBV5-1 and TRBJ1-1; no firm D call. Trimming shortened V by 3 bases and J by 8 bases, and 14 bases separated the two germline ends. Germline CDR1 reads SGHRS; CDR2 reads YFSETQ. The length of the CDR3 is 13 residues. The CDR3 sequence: CASSYSRQAEAFF. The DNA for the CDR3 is TGCGCCAGCAGCTATTCAAGACAAGCAGAAGCTTTCTTT.

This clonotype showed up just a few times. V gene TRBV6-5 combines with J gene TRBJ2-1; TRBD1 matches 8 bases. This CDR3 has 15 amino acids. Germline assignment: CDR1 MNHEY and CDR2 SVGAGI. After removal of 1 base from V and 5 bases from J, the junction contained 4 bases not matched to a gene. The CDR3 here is CASSYWTGSHNEQFF. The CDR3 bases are TGTGCCAGCAGTTACTGGACAGGGAGTCACAATGAGCAGTTCTTC.

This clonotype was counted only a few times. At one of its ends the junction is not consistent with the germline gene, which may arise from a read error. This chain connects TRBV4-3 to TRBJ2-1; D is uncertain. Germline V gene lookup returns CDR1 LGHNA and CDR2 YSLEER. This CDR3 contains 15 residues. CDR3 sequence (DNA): TGCGCCAGCAGCCAGACCGGACCCCCCTACGATGAGCAGTTCTTC. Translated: CASSQTGPPYDEQFF.

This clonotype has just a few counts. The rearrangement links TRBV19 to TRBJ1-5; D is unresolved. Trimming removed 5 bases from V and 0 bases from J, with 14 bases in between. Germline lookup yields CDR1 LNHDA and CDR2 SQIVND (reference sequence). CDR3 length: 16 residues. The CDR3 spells CASSSPGWYSNQPQHF. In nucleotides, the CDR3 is TGTGCCAGTAGTTCACCGGGCTGGTATAGCAATCAGCCCCAGCATTTT.

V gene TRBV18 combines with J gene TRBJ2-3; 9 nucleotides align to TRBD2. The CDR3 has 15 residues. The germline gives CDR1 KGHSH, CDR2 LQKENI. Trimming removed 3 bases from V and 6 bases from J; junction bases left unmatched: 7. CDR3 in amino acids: CASSPGTSYRDTQYF. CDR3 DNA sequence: TGTGCCAGCTCACCCGGGACTAGCTATCGGGATACGCAGTATTTT.

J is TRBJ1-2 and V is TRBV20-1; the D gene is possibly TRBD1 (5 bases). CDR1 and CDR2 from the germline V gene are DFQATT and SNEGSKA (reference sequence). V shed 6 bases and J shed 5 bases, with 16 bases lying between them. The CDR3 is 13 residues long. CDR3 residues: CSASGGAGYGYTF. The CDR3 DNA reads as TGCAGTGCGTCTGGTGGGGCAGGGTATGGCTACACCTTC.

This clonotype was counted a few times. The CDR3 bases are TGTGCCAGCAGTTATAGACTAGCGGGGCCTTCGACGCAGTATTTT. Its protein is CASSYRLAGPSTQYF. The V call is TRBV12-3 or TRBV12-4, the J call TRBJ2-3, with TRBD2 identical over 11 bases. V was clipped by 4 bases and J by 9 bases; unmatched bases: 9. This CDR3 comprises 15 residues.